These 9 T cell receptor beta chains originate from one sample sequenced in a study of shared clonotypes between healthy human individuals. Here immunoSEQ multiplex PCR was the method, and the copy in TCRdb shows in-frame clones only, minus some. The repertoire consists of some 1,900,000 clones, with less than 95% occurring once and the leading ten covering 1% to 1.5%. Positive CCR7 selection of CD45RO-negative cells yielded the naive CD8 cells, and terminally differentiated effector memory CD45RA+ cells were excluded. The sequenced sample was naive CD8+ T cells sorted from blood. The receptor source for this set is a man younger than 35 in good health.

The chain joins TRBV5-1 to TRBJ2-3; TRBD1 agrees at 7 bases. The V gene's germline CDR1 is SGHRS and CDR2 YFSETQ. Trimming took 5 bases from V and 0 from J; bases not matched to a gene: 9. The CDR3 length is 16 residues. In DNA form, the CDR3 reads TGCGCCAGCAGACGGACAGGCATCACTAGCACAGATACGCAGTATTTT. Its protein is CASRRTGITSTDTQYF. The whole variable domain, filled in from reference TRBV5-1 and TRBJ2-3, reads KAGVTQTPRYLIKTRGQQVTLSCSPISGHRSVSWYQQTPGQGLQFLFEYFSETQRNKGNFPGRFSGRQFSNSRSEMNVSTLELGDSALYLCASRRTGITSTDTQYFGPGTRLTVL.

The CDR3 is CSVNGYEPYYNEQFF. For the CDR3, the DNA is TGCAGCGTCAATGGATACGAGCCTTACTACAATGAGCAGTTCTTC. This chain joins TRBV29-1 and TRBJ2-1, with D unresolved. The CDR3 is 15 residues long. The V gene lost 6 bases and the J gene lost 3 bases, with 18 bases spanning the gap. Germline-derived CDR1 and CDR2 are SQVTM and ANQGSEA.

The V call is TRBV2, the J call TRBJ2-3; D unresolved. V lost 6 bases and J 2 bases, leaving 9 bases between the germline ends. CDR1 and CDR2 from the germline V gene are SNHLY and FYNNEI. The CDR3 has 13 amino acids. Here the CDR3 reads CASRGFDTDTQYF. The CDR3, as DNA: TGTGCCAGCAGGGGGTTCGACACAGATACGCAGTATTTT.

This chain uses TRBV6-5 with TRBJ2-1; D remains ambiguous. The V and J ends lost 2 bases and 8 bases respectively, with 10 bases between them. The CDR3 is 13 amino acids. Germline values: CDR1 MNHEY, CDR2 SVGAGI. CDR3: CASSYPSLDEQFF. The CDR3 nucleotides are TGTGCCAGCAGTTACCCCTCGCTCGATGAGCAGTTCTTC.

This sequence joins TRBV9 and TRBJ1-1; TRBD1 is a possible D gene (5 bases). The CDR3 spans 15 residues. V was cut by 3 bases and J by 1 base, with 13 bases left in between. The germline gives CDR1 SGDLS, CDR2 YYNGEE. The CDR3 DNA is TGTGCCAGCAGCGGCGATAGGGGTTCGAACACTGAAGCTTTCTTT. Its translation: CASSGDRGSNTEAFF. Supplemented by reference TRBV9 and TRBJ1-1, the full variable domain reads DSGVTQTPKHLITATGQRVTLRCSPRSGDLSVYWYQQSLDQGLQFLIQYYNGEERAKGNILERFSAQQFPDLHSELNLSSLELGDSALYFCASSGDRGSNTEAFFGQGTRLTVV.

The rearrangement links TRBV28 to TRBJ2-3; 10 positions agree with TRBD2. V gave up 6 bases and J gave up 2 bases; unmatched junction bases: 8. This CDR3 contains 16 residues. Germline CDR1 MDHEN, CDR2 SYDVKM. CDR3 sequence reads: CASSPLLAGPTDTQYF. Here the CDR3 DNA reads TGTGCCAGCAGCCCCTTACTAGCGGGACCCACAGATACGCAGTATTTT.

The V call is TRBV27, the J call TRBJ2-3; TRBD2 aligns across 8 bases. After removal of 6 bases from V and 0 bases from J, the junction contained 8 bases not matched to a gene. The CDR3 has 16 residues. Germline CDR1 reads MNHEY; CDR2 reads SMNVEV (reference sequence). Written as DNA, the CDR3 is TGTGCCAGCAGCTTGCTCCGACTAGCGAGCACAGATACGCAGTATTTT. Protein product: CASSLLRLASTDTQYF.

This clone came up a few times. The rearrangement links TRBV5-6 to TRBJ1-1; tentative D call: TRBD1 (6 bases). The CDR3 is made up of 13 amino acids. Per germline, CDR1 SGHDT and CDR2 YYEEEE. Deletions cut 5 bases from V and 6 bases from J, with 14 bases between. For the CDR3, the DNA is TGTGCCAGCAGAGACTACAGGGATTCTGAAGCTTTCTTT. This encodes CASRDYRDSEAFF.

The chain carries TRBV5-6 and TRBJ2-3; D gene unclear. V dropped 2 bases and J dropped 6 bases, with 13 bases sitting between them. Germline CDR1 SGHDT, CDR2 YYEEEE. The CDR3 contains 14 residues. DNA of the CDR3: TGTGCCAGCAGCTTAGGGTCTACAGTGGATACGCAGTATTTT. Protein sequence: CASSLGSTVDTQYF. The full variable domain, in which reference TRBV5-6 and TRBJ2-3 provide the parts outside the CDR3, is DAGVTQSPTHLIKTRGQQVTLRCSPKSGHDTVSWYQQALGQGPQFIFQYYEEEERQRGNFPDRFSGHQFPNYSSELNVNALLLGDSALYLCASSLGSTVDTQYFGPGTRLTVL.